Presented here are 14 T cell receptor beta chains from one specimen sequenced in a study of blood T cell repertoires in COVID-19. Sequencing was performed with immunoSEQ multiplex PCR; in TCRdb, only in-frame clones are kept and a portion is missing. The sample lists about 230,000 clones, around 83% occurring once. Sequenced material: peripheral blood. The receptors come from a man aged 40-49 years with active or convalescent COVID-19.

This clone showed up just a few times. The genes are TRBV27 and TRBJ1-1, with 7 bases fitting TRBD1. CDR1 and CDR2 from the germline V gene are MNHEY and SMNVEV (reference sequence). The length of the CDR3 is 17 residues. The junction had 13 bases not matched to a gene; V was cut back by 2 bases and J by 4 bases. This CDR3 reads CASSLATSQGRVTEAFF. The CDR3 nucleotides are TGTGCCAGCAGTTTAGCCACCTCACAGGGGCGGGTCACTGAAGCTTTCTTT.

This clone was recorded a few times. The chain carries TRBV6-5 and TRBJ1-1; D is possibly TRBD1 (5 bases). This CDR3 contains 13 residues. Trimming shortened V by 6 bases and J by 1 base, and 9 bases separated the two germline ends. CDR1 and CDR2 (germline): MNHEY, SVGAGI. Here the CDR3 reads CASRARENTEAFF. The CDR3 nucleotides read TGTGCCAGCAGGGCCAGGGAGAACACTGAAGCTTTCTTT.

The chain recombines TRBV5-1 with TRBJ2-1; 9 bases agree with TRBD1. Germline V gives CDR1 SGHRS, CDR2 YFSETQ. Trimming took 4 bases from V and 5 from J; bases not matched to a gene: 7. The CDR3 extends over 15 amino acids. DNA of the CDR3: TGCGCCAGCAGCGAACAGGGGGCATCCAACAATGAGCAGTTCTTC. Protein sequence: CASSEQGASNNEQFF.

This clone came up a few times. The V gene is TRBV4-1, the J gene TRBJ2-1; TRBD1 aligns across 7 bases. V trimming: 4 bases; J trimming: 3 bases; junction bases outside the gene matches: 9. This CDR3 region has 16 residues. The germline V gene has CDR1 MGHRA and CDR2 YSYEKL. DNA for the CDR3: TGCGCCAGCAGCCCTAGTCAGGGGGAGTACTACAATGAGCAGTTCTTC. Encoded protein: CASSPSQGEYYNEQFF.

This rearrangement joins TRBV7-2 to TRBJ2-2, with D possibly TRBD2 on 5 matching bases. Germline CDR1 is SGHTA and CDR2 is FQGNSA. The CDR3 extends over 13 amino acids. The V gene lost 6 bases and the J gene lost 7 bases, with 12 bases spanning the gap. CDR3 coding DNA: TGTGCCAGCAGGTCAGGCGGGTTCGGGGAGCTGTTTTTT. This gives the protein CASRSGGFGELFF.

The V gene is TRBV27, the J gene TRBJ2-7; 7 nucleotides line up with TRBD1. The CDR3 totals 14 residues. Trimming removed 5 bases from V and 2 bases from J; junction bases left unmatched: 6. Germline assignment: CDR1 MNHEY and CDR2 SMNVEV (reference sequence). CDR3 DNA sequence: TGTGCCAGCAGTACAAGGGGGCCCCCCTACGAGCAGTACTTC. It yields the protein CASSTRGPPYEQYF.

The J gene is TRBJ2-7, the V gene TRBV5-1; 9 nucleotides agree with TRBD1. From germline, CDR1 is SGHRS and CDR2 YFSETQ. Germline trimming cut 2 bases from V and 4 bases from J; bases unmatched to any gene: 4. This CDR3 contains 14 residues. The CDR3, as DNA: TGCGCCAGCAGCTTAACACAGGGGGCGTACGAGCAGTACTTC. This sequence encodes CASSLTQGAYEQYF.

This chain joins TRBV24-1 and TRBJ2-3; D is undetermined. The V gene lost 1 base and the J gene lost 6 bases, with 4 bases spanning the gap. This CDR3 is built from 12 residues. Looked up from germline, CDR1 is KGHDR and CDR2 is SFDVKD. CDR3 DNA: TGTGCCACCAGTGATTTACAGGATACGCAGTATTTT. Its protein is CATSDLQDTQYF.

This clone was detected a few times. The junction departs from the called germline gene at one end, perhaps through a read error. The chain uses TRBV7-7 and TRBJ2-5; TRBD2 aligns across 7 bases. Germline V gene lookup returns CDR1 SSHAT and CDR2 FNYEAQ (reference sequence). This CDR3 is built from 14 residues. The CDR3 DNA follows: TGTGCTAGCAGCTGGGGGGGGAATCAAGAGACCCAGTACTTC. Its translation: CASSWGGNQETQYF. The full variable domain, in which reference TRBV7-7 and TRBJ2-5 provide the parts outside the CDR3, is GAGVSQSPRYKVTKRGQDVTLRCDPISSHATLYWYQQALGQGPEFLTYFNYEAQPDKSGLPSDRFSAERPEGSISTLTIQRTEQRDSAMYRCASSWGGNQETQYFGPGTRLLVL.

The chain employs TRBV4-1 and TRBJ2-7; unclear D gene. CDR1 and CDR2 from the germline V gene are MGHRA and YSYEKL. This CDR3 contains 13 residues. Between the trimmed V and J ends, which lost 3 bases and 4 bases, there was a span of 10 bases. The CDR3 nucleotides are TGCGCCAGCAGCCACCCTGAGGCTTACGAGCAGTACTTC. Translating it yields CASSHPEAYEQYF.

This clone was observed once. The genes are TRBV12-3 or TRBV12-4 and TRBJ2-3, with a possible D match to TRBD2 (5 bases). V dropped 1 base and J dropped 11 bases, with 7 bases sitting between them. The CDR3 covers 11 residues. CDR3 coding DNA: TGTGCCAGCAGTTTAGTCGGGGTGCAGTATTTT. Translation: CASSLVGVQYF.

This rearrangement joins TRBV7-8 to TRBJ2-7, with 9 positions matching TRBD1. From germline, CDR1 is SGHVS and CDR2 FQNEAQ. This CDR3 spans 14 amino acids. Germline trimming cut 5 bases from V and 5 bases from J; bases unmatched to any gene: 7. The CDR3: CASSLGQGFDEQYF. As DNA, the CDR3 is TGTGCCAGCAGCCTCGGACAGGGGTTTGACGAGCAGTACTTC.

CDR3 nucleotide sequence: TGTGCCAGCAGCTCAGGGGGCGCCGGAACTGAAGCTTTCTTT. This gives the protein CASSSGGAGTEAFF. The chain has TRBV11-3 and TRBJ1-1; 8 bases are a match to TRBD1. Germline CDR1 is SGHNT and CDR2 is YENEEA. The trim removed 4 bases at V and 5 bases at J, leaving 6 bases unmatched. The length of the CDR3 is 14 residues.

The chain recombines TRBV7-6 with TRBJ2-3; 8 bases match TRBD2. From germline, CDR1 is SGHVS and CDR2 FNYEAQ. The V and J ends lost 1 base and 3 bases, in that order; junction bases with no gene match: 9. The CDR3 covers 17 residues. The DNA of the CDR3 is TGTGCCAGCAGCTTAGACTCGGCGGGGGGCTTTACAGATACGCAGTATTTT. Encoded protein: CASSLDSAGGFTDTQYF.